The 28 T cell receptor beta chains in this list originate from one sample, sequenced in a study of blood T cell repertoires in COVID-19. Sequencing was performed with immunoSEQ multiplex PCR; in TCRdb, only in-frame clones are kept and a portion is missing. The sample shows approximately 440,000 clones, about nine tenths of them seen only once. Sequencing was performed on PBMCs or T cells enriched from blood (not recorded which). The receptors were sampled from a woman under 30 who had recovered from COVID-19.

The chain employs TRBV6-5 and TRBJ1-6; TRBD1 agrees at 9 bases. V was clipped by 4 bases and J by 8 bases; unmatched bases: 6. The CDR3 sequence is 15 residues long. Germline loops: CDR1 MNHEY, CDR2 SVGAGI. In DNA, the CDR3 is TGTGCCAGCAGTTTGGAACAGGGGGCCGATTCACCCCTCCACTTT. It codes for CASSLEQGADSPLHF.

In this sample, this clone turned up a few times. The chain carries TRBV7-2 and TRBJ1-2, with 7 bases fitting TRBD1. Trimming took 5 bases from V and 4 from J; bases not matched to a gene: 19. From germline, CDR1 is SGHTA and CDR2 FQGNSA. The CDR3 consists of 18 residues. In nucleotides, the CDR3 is TGTGCCAGCAGCCTAAGACTCCGACAGGGTATCTTTAGCTATGGCTACACCTTC. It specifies CASSLRLRQGIFSYGYTF.

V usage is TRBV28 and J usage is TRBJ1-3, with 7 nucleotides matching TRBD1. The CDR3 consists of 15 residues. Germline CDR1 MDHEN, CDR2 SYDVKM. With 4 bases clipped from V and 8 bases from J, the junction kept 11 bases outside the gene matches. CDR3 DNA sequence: TGTGCCAGCAGTTCCCATACAGGGGCTAGGGACACCATATATTTT. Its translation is CASSSHTGARDTIYF. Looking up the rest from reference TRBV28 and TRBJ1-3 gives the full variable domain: DVKVTQSSRYLVKRTGEKVFLECVQDMDHENMFWYRQDPGLGLRLIYFSYDVKMKEKGDIPEGYSVSREKKERFSLILESASTNQTSMYLCASSSHTGARDTIYFGEGSWLTVV.

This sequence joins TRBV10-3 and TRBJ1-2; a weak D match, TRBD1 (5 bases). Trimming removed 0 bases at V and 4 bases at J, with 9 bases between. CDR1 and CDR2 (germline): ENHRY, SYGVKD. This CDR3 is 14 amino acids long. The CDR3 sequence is CAISESEQVYGYTF. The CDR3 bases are TGTGCCATCAGTGAGTCAGAACAGGTCTATGGCTACACCTTC.

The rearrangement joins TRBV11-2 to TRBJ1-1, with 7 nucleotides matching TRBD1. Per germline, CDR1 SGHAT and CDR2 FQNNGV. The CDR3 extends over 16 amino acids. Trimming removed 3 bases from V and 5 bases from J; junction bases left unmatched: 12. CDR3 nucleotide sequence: TGTGCCAGCAGCTTGAACAGGGGAGTGCTGGGGACTGAAGCTTTCTTT. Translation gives CASSLNRGVLGTEAFF.

In nucleotides, the CDR3 is TGTGCCAGCAGCTTAAGGCCGGGGGAACTGGGTACGCAGTATTTT. Translation: CASSLRPGELGTQYF. This chain joins TRBV7-3 and TRBJ2-3, with a tentative D call TRBD2 (6 bases). This CDR3 comprises 15 residues. V was clipped by 1 base and J by 8 bases, with 16 bases between them. Per germline, CDR1 SGHTA and CDR2 FQGTGA. The whole variable domain, filled in from reference TRBV7-3 and TRBJ2-3, reads GAGVSQTPSNKVTEKGKYVELRCDPISGHTALYWYRQSLGQGPEFLIYFQGTGAADDSGLPNDRFFAVRPEGSVSTLKIQRTERGDSAVYLCASSLRPGELGTQYFGPGTRLTVL.

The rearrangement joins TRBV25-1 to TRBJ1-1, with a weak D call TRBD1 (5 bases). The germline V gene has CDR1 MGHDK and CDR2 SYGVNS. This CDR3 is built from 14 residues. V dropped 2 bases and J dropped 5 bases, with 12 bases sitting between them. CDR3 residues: CASSEPGGETEAFF. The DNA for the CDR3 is TGTGCCAGCAGTGAACCCGGGGGGGAGACTGAAGCTTTCTTT.

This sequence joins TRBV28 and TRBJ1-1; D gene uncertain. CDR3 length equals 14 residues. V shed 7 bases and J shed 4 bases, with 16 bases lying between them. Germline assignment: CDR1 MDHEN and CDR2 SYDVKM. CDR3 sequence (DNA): TGTGCCAGCAACGAGCATCAGGAAGGCACTGAAGCTTTCTTT. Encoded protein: CASNEHQEGTEAFF. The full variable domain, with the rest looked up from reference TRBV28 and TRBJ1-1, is DVKVTQSSRYLVKRTGEKVFLECVQDMDHENMFWYRQDPGLGLRLIYFSYDVKMKEKGDIPEGYSVSREKKERFSLILESASTNQTSMYLCASNEHQEGTEAFFGQGTRLTVV.

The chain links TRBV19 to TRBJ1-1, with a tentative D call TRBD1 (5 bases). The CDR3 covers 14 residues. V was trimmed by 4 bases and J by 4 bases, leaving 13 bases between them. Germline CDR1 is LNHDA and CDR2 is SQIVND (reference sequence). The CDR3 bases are TGTGCCAGTAGTACAGGGTACAGTGTCACTGAAGCTTTCTTT. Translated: CASSTGYSVTEAFF.

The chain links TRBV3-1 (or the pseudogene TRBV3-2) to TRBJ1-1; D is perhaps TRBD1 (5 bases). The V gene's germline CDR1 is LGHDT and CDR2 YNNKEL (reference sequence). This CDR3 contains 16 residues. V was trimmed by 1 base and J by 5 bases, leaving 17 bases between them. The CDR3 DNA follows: TGTGCCAGCAGCCAAGGGCTTAGGGGCGGTCGGACTGAAGCTTTCTTT. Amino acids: CASSQGLRGGRTEAFF.

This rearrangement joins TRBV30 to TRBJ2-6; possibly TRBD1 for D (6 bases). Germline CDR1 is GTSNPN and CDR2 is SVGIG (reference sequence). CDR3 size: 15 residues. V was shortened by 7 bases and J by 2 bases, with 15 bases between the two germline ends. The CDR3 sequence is CASALTGTGANVLTF. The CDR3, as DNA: TGTGCCTCCGCTCTAACAGGGACTGGGGCCAACGTCCTGACTTTC.

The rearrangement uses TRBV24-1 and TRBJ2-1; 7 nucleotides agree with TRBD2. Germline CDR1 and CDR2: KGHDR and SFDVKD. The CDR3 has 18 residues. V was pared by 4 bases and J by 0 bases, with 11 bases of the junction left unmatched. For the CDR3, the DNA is TGTGCCACCAGTGAGCAGACTAGCTCCGGGAGCTCCTACAATGAGCAGTTCTTC. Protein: CATSEQTSSGSSYNEQFF.

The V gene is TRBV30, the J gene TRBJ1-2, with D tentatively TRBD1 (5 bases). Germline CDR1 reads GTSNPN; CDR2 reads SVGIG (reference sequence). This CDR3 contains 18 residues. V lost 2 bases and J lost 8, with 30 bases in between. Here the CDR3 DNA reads TGTGCCTGGAGTCCGATATTCTTCAGGGTCGGGAGTGTGGGGGGCTACACCTTC. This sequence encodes CAWSPIFFRVGSVGGYTF.

The CDR3 spells CASSLAMRGGKETQYF. CDR3 DNA sequence: TGTGCCAGCAGCTTAGCGATGCGGGGGGGCAAAGAGACCCAGTACTTC. The chain is built from TRBV7-9 and TRBJ2-5; 9 nucleotides match TRBD2. The CDR3 length is 16 residues. V lost 0 bases to trimming and J lost 3 bases; unmatched junction nucleotides: 5. Germline-derived CDR1 and CDR2 are SEHNR and FQNEAQ (reference sequence). Full variable domain (rest looked up from reference TRBV7-9 and TRBJ2-5): DTGVSQNPRHKITKRGQNVTFRCDPISEHNRLYWYRQTLGQGPEFLTYFQNEAQLEKSRLLSDRFSAERPKGSFSTLEIQRTEQGDSAMYLCASSLAMRGGKETQYFGPGTRLLVL.

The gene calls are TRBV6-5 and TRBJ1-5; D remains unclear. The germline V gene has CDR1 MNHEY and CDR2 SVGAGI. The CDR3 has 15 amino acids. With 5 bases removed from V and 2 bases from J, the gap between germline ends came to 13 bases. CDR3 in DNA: TGTGCCAGCAGTCGCTCGGGGTTCGGCAATCAGCCCCAGCATTTT. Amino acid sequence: CASSRSGFGNQPQHF.

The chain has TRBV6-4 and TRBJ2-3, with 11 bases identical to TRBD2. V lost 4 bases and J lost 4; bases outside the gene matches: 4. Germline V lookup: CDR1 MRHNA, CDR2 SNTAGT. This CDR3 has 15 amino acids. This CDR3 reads CASSATSGEADTQYF. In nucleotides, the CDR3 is TGTGCCAGCAGTGCGACTAGCGGGGAAGCAGATACGCAGTATTTT.

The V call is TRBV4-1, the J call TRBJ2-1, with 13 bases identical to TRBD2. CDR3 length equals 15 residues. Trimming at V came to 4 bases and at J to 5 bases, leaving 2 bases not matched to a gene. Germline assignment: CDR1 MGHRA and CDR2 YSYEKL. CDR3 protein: CASSLGLAGDNEQFF. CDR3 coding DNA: TGCGCCAGCAGCCTTGGACTAGCGGGGGACAATGAGCAGTTCTTC.

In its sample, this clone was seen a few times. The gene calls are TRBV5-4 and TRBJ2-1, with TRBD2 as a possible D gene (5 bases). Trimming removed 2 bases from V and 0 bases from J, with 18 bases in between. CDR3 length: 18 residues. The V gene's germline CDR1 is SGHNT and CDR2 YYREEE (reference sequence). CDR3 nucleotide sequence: TGTGCCAGCAGCTTCGGAGGACGGGGTTCAAGCTCCTACAATGAGCAGTTCTTC. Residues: CASSFGGRGSSSYNEQFF.

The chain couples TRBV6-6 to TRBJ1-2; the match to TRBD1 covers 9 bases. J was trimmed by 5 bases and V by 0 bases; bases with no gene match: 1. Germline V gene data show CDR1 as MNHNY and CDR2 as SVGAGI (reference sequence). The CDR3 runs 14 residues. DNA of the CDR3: TGTGCCAGCAGTTACTCGGACAGGGGTTATGGCTACACCTTC. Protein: CASSYSDRGYGYTF.

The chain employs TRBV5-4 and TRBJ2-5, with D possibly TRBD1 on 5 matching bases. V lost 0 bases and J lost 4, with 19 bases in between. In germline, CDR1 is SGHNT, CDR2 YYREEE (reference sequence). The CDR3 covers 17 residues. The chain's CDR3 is CASSLAGVGRGLETQYF. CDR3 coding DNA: TGTGCCAGCAGCTTGGCCGGTGTCGGAAGGGGCTTAGAGACCCAGTACTTC.

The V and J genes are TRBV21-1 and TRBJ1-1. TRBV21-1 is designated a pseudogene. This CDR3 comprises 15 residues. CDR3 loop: CASSKRGGADTEAFF. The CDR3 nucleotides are TGTGCCAGCAGCAAACGGGGGGGCGCCGACACTGAAGCTTTCTTT.

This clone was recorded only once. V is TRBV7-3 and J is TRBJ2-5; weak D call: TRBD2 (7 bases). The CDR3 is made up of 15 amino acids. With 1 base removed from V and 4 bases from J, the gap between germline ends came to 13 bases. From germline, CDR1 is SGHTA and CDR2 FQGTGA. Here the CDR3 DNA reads TGTGCCAGCAGCTTAAGAGGGGGGGCCTCAGAGACCCAGTACTTC. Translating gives CASSLRGGASETQYF.

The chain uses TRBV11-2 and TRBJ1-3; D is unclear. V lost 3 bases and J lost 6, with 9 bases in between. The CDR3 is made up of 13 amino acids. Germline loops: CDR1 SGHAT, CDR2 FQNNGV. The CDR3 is CASSLAMKNTIYF. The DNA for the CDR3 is TGTGCCAGCAGCTTGGCCATGAAAAACACCATATATTTT.

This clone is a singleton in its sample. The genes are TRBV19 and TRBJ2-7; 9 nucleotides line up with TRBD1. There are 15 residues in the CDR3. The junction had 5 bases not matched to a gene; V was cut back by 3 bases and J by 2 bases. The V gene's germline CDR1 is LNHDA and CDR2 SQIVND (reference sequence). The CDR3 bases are TGTGCCAGTAGTATTGCTGGGACAGGGACCTACGAGCAGTACTTC. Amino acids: CASSIAGTGTYEQYF.

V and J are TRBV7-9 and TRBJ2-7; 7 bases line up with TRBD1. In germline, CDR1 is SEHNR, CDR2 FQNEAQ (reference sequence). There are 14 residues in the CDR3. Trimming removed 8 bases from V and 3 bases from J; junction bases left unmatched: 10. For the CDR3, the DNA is TGTGCCAGCGGTCGGGGACAGAAGGGCTACGAGCAGTACTTC. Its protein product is CASGRGQKGYEQYF.

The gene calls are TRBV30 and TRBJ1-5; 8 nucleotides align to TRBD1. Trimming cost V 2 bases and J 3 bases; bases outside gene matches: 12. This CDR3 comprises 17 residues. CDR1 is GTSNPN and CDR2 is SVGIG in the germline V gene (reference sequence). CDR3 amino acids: CAWSPKLTGAFNQPQHF. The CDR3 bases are TGTGCCTGGAGTCCCAAACTGACAGGGGCCTTCAATCAGCCCCAGCATTTT.

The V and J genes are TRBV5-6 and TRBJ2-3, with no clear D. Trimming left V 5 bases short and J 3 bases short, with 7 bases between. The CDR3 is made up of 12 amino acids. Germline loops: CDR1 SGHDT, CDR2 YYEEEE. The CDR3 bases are TGTGCCAGCAGTTCCCGTACAGATACGCAGTATTTT. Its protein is CASSSRTDTQYF.

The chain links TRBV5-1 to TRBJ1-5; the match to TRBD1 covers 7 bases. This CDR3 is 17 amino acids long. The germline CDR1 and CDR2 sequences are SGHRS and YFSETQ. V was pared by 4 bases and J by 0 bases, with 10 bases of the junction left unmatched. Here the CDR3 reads CASSRQGGDRSNQPQHF. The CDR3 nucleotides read TGCGCCAGCAGCCGACAGGGTGGGGACCGTAGCAATCAGCCCCAGCATTTT.